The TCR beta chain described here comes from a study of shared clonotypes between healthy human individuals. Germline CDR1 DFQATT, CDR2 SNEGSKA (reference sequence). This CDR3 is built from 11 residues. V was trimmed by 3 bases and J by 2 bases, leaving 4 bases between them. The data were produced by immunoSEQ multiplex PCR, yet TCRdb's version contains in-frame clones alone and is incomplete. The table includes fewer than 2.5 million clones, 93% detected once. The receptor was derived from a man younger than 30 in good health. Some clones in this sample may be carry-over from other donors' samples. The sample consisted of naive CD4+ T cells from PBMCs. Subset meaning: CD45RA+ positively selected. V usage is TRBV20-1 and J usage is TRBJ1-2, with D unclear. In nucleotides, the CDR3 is TGCAGTGCTAGCCAGAACTATGGCTACACCTTC. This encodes CSASQNYGYTF.